This T cell receptor beta chain stems from a study of blood T cell repertoires in COVID-19. Assay: immunoSEQ multiplex PCR; the TCRdb copy retains only in-frame clones and omits some. The sample holds 60,000 to 70,000 clones, about 86% seen once. The CDR3 has 14 residues. Germline assignment: CDR1 LNHDA and CDR2 SQIVND (reference sequence). V lost 5 bases and J 1 base, leaving 11 bases between the germline ends. The J gene is TRBJ1-1, the V gene TRBV19; D is ambiguous. Sequenced: peripheral blood. This TCR was sampled from a man aged 35 to 55 with COVID-19, enrolled during active disease. CDR3 DNA: TGTGCCAGTAGTTCCGCCTACGGGAACACTGAAGCTTTCTTT. Protein sequence: CASSSAYGNTEAFF. Together with reference TRBV19 and TRBJ1-1, the CDR3 gives the full variable domain: DGGITQSPKYLFRKEGQNVTLSCEQNLNHDAMYWYRQDPGQGLRLIYYSQIVNDFQKGDIAEGYSVSREKKESFPLTVTSAQKNPTAFYLCASSSAYGNTEAFFGQGTRLTVV.